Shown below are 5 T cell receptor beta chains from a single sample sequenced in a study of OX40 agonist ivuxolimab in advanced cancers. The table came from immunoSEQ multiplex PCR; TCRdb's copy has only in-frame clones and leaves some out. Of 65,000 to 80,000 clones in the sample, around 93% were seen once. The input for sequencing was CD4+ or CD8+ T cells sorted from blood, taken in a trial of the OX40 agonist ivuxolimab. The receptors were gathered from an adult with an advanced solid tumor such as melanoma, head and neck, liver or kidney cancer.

The chain's CDR3 is CASTTGGTGANVLTF. CDR3 nucleotide sequence: TGTGCCAGTACCACAGGGGGAACTGGGGCCAACGTCCTGACTTTC. The chain employs TRBV19 and TRBJ2-6; 8 bases match TRBD1. The CDR3 extends over 15 amino acids. CDR1 is LNHDA and CDR2 is SQIVND in the germline V gene (reference sequence). V lost 7 bases and J lost 2; bases outside the gene matches: 4.

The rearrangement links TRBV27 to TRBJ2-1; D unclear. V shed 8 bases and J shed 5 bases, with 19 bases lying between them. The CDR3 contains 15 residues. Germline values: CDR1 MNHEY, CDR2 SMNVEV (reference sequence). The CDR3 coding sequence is TGTGCCAGCTTCAATCGGGCCCTTGGGAACAATGAGCAGTTCTTC. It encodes CASFNRALGNNEQFF.

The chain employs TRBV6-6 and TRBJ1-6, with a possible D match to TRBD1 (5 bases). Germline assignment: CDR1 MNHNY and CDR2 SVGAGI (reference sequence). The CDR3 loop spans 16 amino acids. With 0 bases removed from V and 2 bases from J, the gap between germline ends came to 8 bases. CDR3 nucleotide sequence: TGTGCCAGCAGTTACTCTCCAGGGCCCTATAATTCACCCCTCCACTTT. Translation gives CASSYSPGPYNSPLHF.

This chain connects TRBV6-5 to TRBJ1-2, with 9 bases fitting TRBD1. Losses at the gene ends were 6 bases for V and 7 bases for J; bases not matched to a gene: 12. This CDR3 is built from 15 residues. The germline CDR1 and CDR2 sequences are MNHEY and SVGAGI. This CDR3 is CASSLGTGPRGGYTF. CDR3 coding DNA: TGTGCCAGCAGCTTAGGGACAGGGCCTAGGGGTGGCTACACCTTC.

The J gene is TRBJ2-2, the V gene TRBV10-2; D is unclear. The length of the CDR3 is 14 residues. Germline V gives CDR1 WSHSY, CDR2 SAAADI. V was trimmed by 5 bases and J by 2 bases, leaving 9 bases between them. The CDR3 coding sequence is TGCGCCAGCAGTCAGGAAAGTAACACCGGGGAGCTGTTTTTT. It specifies CASSQESNTGELFF.